This TCR beta chain was captured in a study of cytomegalovirus exposure and HLA in healthy donors. General study points: In a later analysis, several top co-occurrence clusters appeared linked to parvovirus B19, influenza, CMV and Epstein-Barr virus.

Researchers ran the PCR with 60 Vbeta and 13 Jbeta primers. Sequencing used immunoSEQ multiplex PCR; TCRdb keeps in-frame clones, though not all of them. The table has around 130,000 clones, about 85% seen once; the top ten hold around 1.7%. Of note for this clone: Its matching antigen is unknown.

V gave up 6 bases and J gave up 5 bases, with 13 bases separating them. Per the germline V gene, CDR1 is MDHEN and CDR2 is SYDVKM. The CDR3 length is 13 residues. The material sequenced was PBMCs. The V gene is TRBV28, the J gene TRBJ1-1, with a weak D call TRBD1 (6 bases). This clonotype was sampled from a boy between 10 and 17 years old in good health and CMV-seronegative. The CDR3 loop reads CASSLTGWTEAFF. In DNA form, the CDR3 reads TGTGCCAGCAGCCTGACAGGTTGGACTGAAGCTTTCTTT.